This T cell receptor (beta chain) is drawn from a study of graft-versus-host responses after intestinal transplantation. About this clone itself: Antigen unknown.

The trim removed 4 bases at V and 6 bases at J, leaving 10 bases unmatched. This CDR3 contains 15 residues. Germline CDR1 SGHRS, CDR2 YFSETQ. General observations from the study: The marrow of recipients harbored GvH clones, and ileum or blood showed some of them first.

Profiled with immunoSEQ multiplex PCR; TCRdb holds only in-frame clones, not every one. This sample carries about 150,000 clones, 80% to 95% of them seen once, and the ten largest clones take approximately 0.2%. The receptor was isolated from a human donor who received an intestinal transplant. The chain combines TRBV5-1 with TRBJ2-7, with 10 bases aligning to TRBD2. The specimen comprised unstimulated CD4+ T cells sorted from spleen or lymph node cells, sampled before intestinal transplant. The CDR3 DNA is TGCGCCAGCAGCGTATGGACTAGCGGCTTCGCCGAGCAGTACTTC. This codes for CASSVWTSGFAEQYF.